This TCR beta chain was found in a study of Ad26.COV2.S vaccination and SARS-CoV-2 variants. Background on the study: Ad26.COV2.S was injected intramuscularly once or twice, 56 days apart. Overall study results and limits: Estimates derived from TCR breadth and depth analyses may have underestimated total T cell responses. Vaccine recipients and placebo recipients showed similar non-spike TCR breadth.

Treatment defined: some 20 received Ad26.COV2.S at low or high dose, single or two shots; several received placebo; per-sample allocation not given. It was on day 63 after the first vaccine or placebo injection that samples were taken. CDR1 is MDHEN and CDR2 is SYDVKM in the germline V gene. V shed 5 bases, J shed 2 bases, and the junction held 3 bases outside the gene matches. The length of the CDR3 is 14 residues. About this clone: As yet, its antigen is unknown.

Sequenced by immunoSEQ multiplex PCR; TCRdb stores in-frame clones only, minus some. The sample has 380,000 or so clones; 86% are singletons. This sample comprised peripheral blood, obtained in a trial of Ad26.COV2.S vaccine versus placebo. The gene calls are TRBV28 and TRBJ2-3; 8 bases match TRBD2. This TCR derives from a person aged 18 to 59 who received the Ad26.COV2.S COVID-19 vaccine or a placebo. The CDR3: CASSLSGDTDTQYF. The CDR3, as DNA: TGTGCCAGCAGTCTTAGCGGGGACACAGATACGCAGTATTTT.